The present TCR beta chain was sequenced within a study of T cells after yellow fever vaccination. Study-wide results and caveats: Reappearing after the booster were most of the clones from primary vaccination (around 95% CD4, approximately 86% CD8). Though it reached lower strength, the secondary response hit its peak faster, day 5 versus 15.

They built TCR cDNA with 5'RACE template switching, a step that put in a universal primer site and UMIs. Each CDR3 protein is one row after TCRdb ran MiXCR on the 5' RACE reads. The table has some 150,000 distinct CDR3 sequences, about 7% seen once. The CDR3 covers 16 residues. The ends were cut back, 5 bases at V and 0 bases at J, with 13 bases in the middle. This clonotype has ten or more counts. Its antigen is not identified. The receptor was derived from a man aged 25-40 years who received the YFV17D yellow fever vaccine. Sequenced material: CD4+ T cells sorted from PBMCs, taken 10 days after the yellow fever booster vaccination. The chain joins TRBV12-3 or TRBV12-4 to TRBJ2-2; no clear D gene. The CDR3 spells CASSRSPNANTGELFF. The CDR3 DNA reads TGTGCCAGCAGTCGCTCTCCCAACGCGAACACCGGGGAGCTGTTTTTT.